Presented here are 24 T cell receptor beta chains from one specimen sequenced in a study of cytomegalovirus exposure and HLA in healthy donors. Assay used: immunoSEQ multiplex PCR; TCRdb lists only in-frame clones, some missing. The sample consists of about 74,000 clones, nearly 95% of them appearing once. Material: PBMCs. These receptors originate from a man aged 18 to 30 in good health and CMV-seropositive.

The V and J genes are TRBV5-5 and TRBJ2-3, with D perhaps matching TRBD2 (6 bases). CDR3 length: 14 amino acids. V was cut by 4 bases and J by 2 bases, with 11 bases left in between. CDR1 SGHKS and CDR2 YYEKEE come from the germline V gene (reference sequence). The CDR3 sequence is CASSPRDFTDTQYF. The CDR3 DNA sequence: TGTGCCAGCAGCCCCAGGGACTTCACAGATACGCAGTATTTT.

The chain has TRBV28 and TRBJ1-5; 9 bases map to TRBD1. V trimming: 2 bases; J trimming: 6 bases; junction bases outside the gene matches: 8. This CDR3 has 16 amino acids. Germline loops: CDR1 MDHEN, CDR2 SYDVKM. The CDR3 region is CASSLVGQGYVQPQHF. CDR3 sequence (DNA): TGTGCCAGCAGTTTAGTCGGACAGGGGTATGTTCAGCCCCAGCATTTT.

CDR3 region: CASSLMGWGDEQFF. CDR3 in DNA: TGCGCCAGCAGCCTAATGGGATGGGGGGATGAGCAGTTCTTC. The chain combines TRBV5-1 with TRBJ2-1, with D possibly TRBD2 on 6 matching bases. V lost 4 bases, J lost 8 bases, and 16 bases lay in between. Germline CDR1 SGHRS, CDR2 YFSETQ. CDR3 length: 14 amino acids.

The V call is TRBV10-3, the J call TRBJ2-1; weak D call: TRBD2 (6 bases). There are 12 residues in the CDR3. Trimming pared 6 bases from V and 10 bases from J, leaving 13 bases between. Germline loops: CDR1 ENHRY, CDR2 SYGVKD. Here the CDR3 DNA reads TGTGCCATCAGCTCCGGGAGCTCCGAGCAGTTCTTC. This translates into CAISSGSSEQFF.

The chain has TRBV10-3 and TRBJ2-5; 8 positions match TRBD1. Trimming at V came to 0 bases and at J to 5 bases, leaving 2 bases not matched to a gene. There are 14 residues in the CDR3. Looked up from germline, CDR1 is ENHRY and CDR2 is SYGVKD. The CDR3 DNA follows: TGTGCCATCAGTGAGTCGAGACAGGGGGAGACCCAGTACTTC. This gives the protein CAISESRQGETQYF.

V usage is TRBV28 and J usage is TRBJ2-7; 13 nucleotides line up with TRBD2. V trimming: 3 bases; J trimming: 5 bases; junction bases outside the gene matches: 10. Per the germline V gene, CDR1 is MDHEN and CDR2 is SYDVKM. This CDR3 is built from 17 residues. CDR3 nucleotides: TGTGCCAGCAGTTTTAACCCAACTAGCGGGAGGGCAGACGAGCAGTACTTC. It is translated as CASSFNPTSGRADEQYF.

The V and J genes are TRBV5-4 and TRBJ2-5; D gene unclear. This CDR3 comprises 14 residues. In germline, CDR1 is SGHNT, CDR2 YYREEE (reference sequence). V lost 4 bases and J lost 1, with 11 bases in between. CDR3 in DNA: TGTGCCAGCAGCCCTCCGTCGGGCCAAGAGACCCAGTACTTC. Residues: CASSPPSGQETQYF.

The gene calls are TRBV4-1 and TRBJ1-3; D not resolved. The CDR3 is 16 residues long. From germline, CDR1 is MGHRA and CDR2 YSYEKL. V was trimmed by 0 bases and J by 0 bases, leaving 9 bases between them. DNA for the CDR3: TGCGCCAGCAGCCAAGATCCTCCAGGCTCTGGAAACACCATATATTTT. Protein: CASSQDPPGSGNTIYF.

The chain links TRBV2 to TRBJ1-2; D not resolved. V lost 1 base to trimming and J lost 5 bases, with 14 bases between them. This CDR3 comprises 15 residues. Germline loops: CDR1 SNHLY, CDR2 FYNNEI. CDR3 coding DNA: TGTGCCAGCAGTGAAGTTTCCGGGGTCCCTTATGGCTACACCTTC. Encoded protein: CASSEVSGVPYGYTF. Full variable domain (missing parts from reference TRBV2 and TRBJ1-2): EPEVTQTPSHQVTQMGQEVILRCVPISNHLYFYWYRQILGQKVEFLVSFYNNEISEKSEIFDDQFSVERPDGSNFTLKIRSTKLEDSAMYFCASSEVSGVPYGYTFGSGTRLTVV.

The V call is TRBV9, the J call TRBJ1-1; TRBD1 agrees at 8 bases. This CDR3 region has 13 residues. Germline CDR1 SGDLS, CDR2 YYNGEE. Trimming at V came to 6 bases and at J to 3 bases, leaving 4 bases not matched to a gene. DNA for the CDR3: TGTGCCAGCACCACAGGGGGGGACACTGAAGCTTTCTTT. This translates into CASTTGGDTEAFF.

The chain couples TRBV6-5 to TRBJ2-1; TRBD2 agrees at 8 bases. Germline V gives CDR1 MNHEY, CDR2 SVGAGI. J was trimmed by 9 bases and V by 4 bases; bases with no gene match: 8. This CDR3 region has 14 residues. The CDR3 DNA reads as TGTGCCAGCAGTTCCGGCGGGAGGTTAGGTGAGCAGTTCTTC. Translation gives CASSSGGRLGEQFF.

V usage is TRBV5-1 and J usage is TRBJ2-1; 9 positions match TRBD1. CDR3 length: 14 amino acids. Germline CDR1 and CDR2: SGHRS and YFSETQ. V was clipped by 5 bases and J by 8 bases; unmatched bases: 8. The CDR3 spells CASSPGQGLHEQFF. The DNA for the CDR3 is TGCGCCAGCAGTCCGGGACAGGGTTTACATGAGCAGTTCTTC. Full variable domain (missing parts from reference TRBV5-1 and TRBJ2-1): KAGVTQTPRYLIKTRGQQVTLSCSPISGHRSVSWYQQTPGQGLQFLFEYFSETQRNKGNFPGRFSGRQFSNSRSEMNVSTLELGDSALYLCASSPGQGLHEQFFGPGTRLTVL.

The rearrangement links TRBV19 to TRBJ2-1; TRBD2 matches 9 bases. CDR1 is LNHDA, CDR2 SQIVND, per germline (reference sequence). This CDR3 comprises 14 residues. V lost 5 bases to trimming and J lost 7 bases; unmatched junction nucleotides: 6. The chain's CDR3 is CASSDLAGLNEQFF. CDR3 sequence (DNA): TGTGCCAGTAGTGATCTAGCGGGGTTAAATGAGCAGTTCTTC.

This rearrangement joins TRBV11-3 to TRBJ2-7; tentative D call: TRBD2 (5 bases). Germline V lookup: CDR1 SGHNT, CDR2 YENEEA. The V and J ends lost 4 bases and 0 bases respectively, with 7 bases between them. The CDR3 consists of 13 residues. As DNA, the CDR3 is TGTGCCAGCAGCTCCGGGAACTCCTACGAGCAGTACTTC. Its protein product is CASSSGNSYEQYF. The complete variable domain, with remaining parts taken from reference TRBV11-3 and TRBJ2-7, reads EAGVVQSPRYKIIEKKQPVAFWCNPISGHNTLYWYLQNLGQGPELLIRYENEEAVDDSQLPKDRFSAERLKGVDSTLKIQPAELGDSAVYLCASSSGNSYEQYFGPGTRLTVT.

This chain uses TRBV9 with TRBJ2-7; TRBD2 matches 8 bases. There are 15 residues in the CDR3. The ends lost 4 bases at V and 0 bases at J; junction bases unmatched: 6. Per germline, CDR1 SGDLS and CDR2 YYNGEE. The DNA of the CDR3 is TGTGCCAGCAGCATCGGGCGGGAGGCCTCCTACGAGCAGTACTTC. It codes for CASSIGREASYEQYF.

This chain links TRBV7-3 with TRBJ2-3; D gene uncertain. V lost 1 base, J lost 5 bases, and 4 bases lay in between. In germline, CDR1 is SGHTA, CDR2 FQGTGA. The CDR3 runs 12 residues. The CDR3 region has the DNA TGTGCCAGCAGCTTAAGCGGAGATACGCAGTATTTT. This sequence encodes CASSLSGDTQYF.

V is TRBV19 and J is TRBJ2-2; maybe TRBD2 (5 bases). This CDR3 has 16 amino acids. V lost 9 bases and J 0 bases, leaving 17 bases between the germline ends. Looked up from germline, CDR1 is LNHDA and CDR2 is SQIVND (reference sequence). In DNA form, the CDR3 reads TGTGCCAGCATGAAACCGGGATTTTCGAACACCGGGGAGCTGTTTTTT. This encodes CASMKPGFSNTGELFF.

The chain uses TRBV23-1 and TRBJ1-3, with D perhaps TRBD1 (6 bases). TRBV23-1 has ORF status, its function being uncertain. The CDR3 runs 18 residues. V was pared by 0 bases and J by 0 bases, with 15 bases between. The DNA for the CDR3 is TGCGCCAGCAGTCAATCGCTGGACAGTATCAGCTCTGGAAACACCATATATTTT. Amino acids: CASSQSLDSISSGNTIYF.

The V and J genes are TRBV28 and TRBJ1-1, with TRBD1 matching over 9 bases. After removal of 6 bases from V and 4 bases from J, the junction contained 3 bases not matched to a gene. This CDR3 has 13 amino acids. Per the germline V gene, CDR1 is MDHEN and CDR2 is SYDVKM. Here the CDR3 DNA reads TGTGCCAGCAGGGAGACAGGGGGCACTGAAGCTTTCTTT. It is translated as CASRETGGTEAFF. The whole variable domain, remainder taken from reference TRBV28 and TRBJ1-1, is DVKVTQSSRYLVKRTGEKVFLECVQDMDHENMFWYRQDPGLGLRLIYFSYDVKMKEKGDIPEGYSVSREKKERFSLILESASTNQTSMYLCASRETGGTEAFFGQGTRLTVV.

The rearrangement joins TRBV19 to TRBJ2-7, with TRBD2 matching 8 bases. The V and J ends lost 1 base and 3 bases, in that order; junction bases with no gene match: 5. Germline-derived CDR1 and CDR2 are LNHDA and SQIVND (reference sequence). The CDR3 has 15 residues. The CDR3 coding sequence is TGTGCCAGTAGTATAGGTAGCGGGAACATCTACGAGCAGTACTTC. Translating it yields CASSIGSGNIYEQYF.

This clone was detected a few times. The chain links TRBV6-5 to TRBJ2-7, with D perhaps matching TRBD2 (6 bases). CDR3 length equals 14 residues. Germline V gene data show CDR1 as MNHEY and CDR2 as SVGAGI. V shed 6 bases and J shed 7 bases, with 19 bases lying between them. The CDR3 spells CASRRIAAPPEQYF. The CDR3, as DNA: TGTGCCAGCAGACGAATAGCGGCCCCCCCAGAGCAGTACTTC.

The rearrangement joins TRBV27 to TRBJ2-7; tentative D call: TRBD1 (5 bases). Germline V gene sequence: CDR1 MNHEY, CDR2 SMNVEV (reference sequence). The CDR3 is made up of 12 amino acids. V was clipped by 5 bases and J by 6 bases, with 11 bases between them. The CDR3: CASSPLRGEQYF. CDR3 nucleotides: TGTGCCAGCAGTCCACTAAGGGGCGAGCAGTACTTC.

The chain has TRBV9 and TRBJ2-2; weak D call: TRBD1 (6 bases). The CDR3 length is 15 residues. Per germline, CDR1 SGDLS and CDR2 YYNGEE. The germline V and J ends were trimmed by 4 bases and 0 bases, with 10 bases remaining between them. The CDR3, as DNA: TGTGCCAGCAGCCCTGGGACAACGAACACCGGGGAGCTGTTTTTT. It translates to CASSPGTTNTGELFF.

The chain carries TRBV11-3 and TRBJ2-5; D perhaps matches TRBD2 (5 bases). The germline gives CDR1 SGHNT, CDR2 YENEEA. CDR3 length: 13 amino acids. V was pared by 8 bases and J by 5 bases, with 15 bases between. The CDR3 region is CASRRSSRETQYF. The DNA of the CDR3 is TGTGCCAGCCGAAGGTCTAGCCGGGAGACCCAGTACTTC.